This T cell receptor beta chain emerged from a study of technical replicates of blood from several donors. Generated by immunoSEQ multiplex PCR, the TCRdb table keeps only in-frame clones and is missing some. The repertoire holds about 59,000 clones, with around 97% as singletons. Trimming took 9 bases from V and 0 from J, leaving 8 bases between them. The germline gives CDR1 SEHNR, CDR2 FQNEAQ (reference sequence). This CDR3 has 13 amino acids. V gene TRBV7-9 combines with J gene TRBJ2-2; perhaps TRBD1 as D (5 bases). Sample: T cells isolated from PBMCs. The sequence was obtained from a human donor in good health. Here the CDR3 DNA reads TGTGCCAGACAGGACGCGAACACCGGGGAGCTGTTTTTT. This translates into CARQDANTGELFF. Full variable domain (remainder filled in from reference TRBV7-9 and TRBJ2-2): DTGVSQNPRHKITKRGQNVTFRCDPISEHNRLYWYRQTLGQGPEFLTYFQNEAQLEKSRLLSDRFSAERPKGSFSTLEIQRTEQGDSAMYLCARQDANTGELFFGEGSRLTVL.